This T cell receptor (beta chain) was profiled in a study of shared clonotypes between healthy human individuals. The table lists this clone with a count of one. TCRdb's copy holds only in-frame clones and misses some; the assay was immunoSEQ multiplex PCR. The repertoire has 2 million to 2.5 million clones, about 90% of them found once; the top ten carry approximately 0.41%. All donors were healthy HIV-negative adults lacking recent acute infections or vaccinations. Input material: naive CD4+ T cells from PBMCs. Documented subset: CD45RA+ positively selected. This receptor was obtained from a man aged 18 to 30 in good health. Some clones in this sample may be carry-over from other donors' samples.

CDR3 sequence: CASSWGGQQAYEQYF. CDR3 nucleotide sequence: TGTGCCAGCAGCTGGGGCGGGCAGCAAGCCTACGAGCAGTACTTC. The gene calls are TRBV5-4 and TRBJ2-7; D is perhaps TRBD1 or TRBD2 (5 bases each). The CDR3 spans 15 residues. V dropped 3 bases and J dropped 2 bases, with 15 bases sitting between them. CDR1 SGHNT and CDR2 YYREEE come from the germline V gene (reference sequence).